Presented here are 15 T cell receptor beta chains from one specimen sequenced in a study of blood T cell repertoires in COVID-19 (dated by TCRdb to about 2020). The receptor library was made with the immunoSEQ multiplex PCR assay. TCRdb's version of the immuneACCESS table is confined to in-frame rearrangements and falls short of the full clone set. An unresolved V gene accounts for under half of the shortfall where checked; the remainder is of unknown origin. In this sample the table shows 190,000 or so clones, roughly 90% of which occur a single time. Of the sample, about 0.81% falls within the top ten clones. What was sequenced was peripheral blood. These receptors all stem from a woman aged 65 to 85 with acute or convalescent COVID-19.

The chain is built from TRBV18 and TRBJ1-5; D may be TRBD1 (5 bases). The CDR3 covers 15 residues. V gave up 0 bases and J gave up 3 bases, with 9 bases separating them. Germline CDR1 and CDR2: KGHSH and LQKENI. The CDR3 DNA reads as TGTGCCAGCTCACCACCCTCAGGGAACAATCAGCCCCAGCATTTT. Translated: CASSPPSGNNQPQHF. The full variable domain, with the rest looked up from reference TRBV18 and TRBJ1-5, is NAGVMQNPRHLVRRRGQEARLRCSPMKGHSHVYWYRQLPEEGLKFMVYLQKENIIDESGMPKERFSAEFPKEGPSILRIQQVVRGDSAAYFCASSPPSGNNQPQHFGDGTRLSIL.

The chain has TRBV5-1 and TRBJ2-1, with 10 bases lining up with TRBD2. CDR3 size: 16 residues. Germline trimming cut 0 bases from V and 4 bases from J; bases unmatched to any gene: 4. Germline V lookup: CDR1 SGHRS, CDR2 YFSETQ. The chain's CDR3 is CASSLEGSGGYNEQFF. The CDR3 DNA is TGCGCCAGCAGCTTGGAGGGTAGCGGGGGGTACAATGAGCAGTTCTTC.

The gene calls are TRBV3-1 (or the pseudogene TRBV3-2) and TRBJ1-1; D gene unclear. Germline loops: CDR1 LGHDT, CDR2 YNNKEL (reference sequence). The CDR3 has 13 residues. Trimming cost V 2 bases and J 2 bases, with 6 bases left between them. The CDR3 coding sequence is TGTGCCAGCAGCCAAAGCCATAACACTGAAGCTTTCTTT. This encodes CASSQSHNTEAFF.

The chain joins TRBV28 to TRBJ2-3, with 10 bases lining up with TRBD2. J lost 3 bases, V lost 4 bases, and 4 bases had no gene match. This CDR3 is built from 15 residues. Germline loops: CDR1 MDHEN, CDR2 SYDVKM. The CDR3 spells CASSSAGGPTDTQYF. The CDR3 nucleotides are TGTGCCAGCAGTTCAGCGGGGGGGCCAACAGATACGCAGTATTTT.

V usage is TRBV7-9 and J usage is TRBJ2-2, with D maybe TRBD1 (6 bases). The V end was cut by 2 bases, the J end by 5 bases, with 15 bases between. Germline CDR1 and CDR2: SEHNR and FQNEAQ (reference sequence). CDR3 length equals 16 residues. This CDR3 is CASSLIENRVTGELFF. DNA of the CDR3: TGTGCCAGCAGCTTAATAGAGAACAGGGTAACCGGGGAGCTGTTTTTT.

This chain links TRBV10-3 with TRBJ2-3; TRBD2 matches at 7 bases. Germline CDR1 reads ENHRY; CDR2 reads SYGVKD. V dropped 10 bases and J dropped 2; count of bases not matched to a gene: 9. CDR3 length: 14 residues. The CDR3 coding sequence is TGTGCCACCCAGGCTCTAGCGGTCACAGATACGCAGTATTTT. Translating it yields CATQALAVTDTQYF.

V gene TRBV3-1 (or the pseudogene TRBV3-2) combines with J gene TRBJ1-5, with a tentative D call TRBD1 (6 bases). Per the germline V gene, CDR1 is LGHDT and CDR2 is YNNKEL (reference sequence). Between the trimmed V and J ends, which lost 6 bases and 11 bases, there was a span of 20 bases. This CDR3 comprises 14 residues. The CDR3 is CASSQDSTLRAQHF. The CDR3 DNA is TGTGCCAGCAGTCAGGACAGCACTCTTCGGGCCCAGCATTTT.

The chain carries TRBV5-1 and TRBJ1-2; 7 positions agree with TRBD1. CDR3 length equals 14 residues. Germline-derived CDR1 and CDR2 are SGHRS and YFSETQ. V trimming: 7 bases; J trimming: 8 bases; junction bases outside the gene matches: 14. CDR3 region: CASGEQGSILGYTF. CDR3 sequence (DNA): TGCGCCAGCGGCGAACAGGGGTCTATCCTGGGCTACACCTTC.

V is TRBV29-1 and J is TRBJ1-1; D possibly corresponds to TRBD1 (5 bases). Germline assignment: CDR1 SQVTM and CDR2 ANQGSEA. The ends were cut back, 2 bases at V and 0 bases at J, with 10 bases in the middle. This CDR3 has 14 residues. CDR3 loop: CSVERQGLNTEAFF. CDR3 bases: TGCAGCGTTGAAAGGCAGGGTTTGAACACTGAAGCTTTCTTT.

This clone came up a few times. The chain combines TRBV5-1 with TRBJ1-1, with D maybe TRBD1 (5 bases). The CDR3 sequence is 15 residues long. Germline V lookup: CDR1 SGHRS, CDR2 YFSETQ. V was shortened by 0 bases and J by 8 bases, with 17 bases between the two germline ends. The CDR3 DNA sequence: TGCGCCAGCAGCTTGGATTGGGAGGGGTGGAGGGAAGCTTTCTTT. Translation: CASSLDWEGWREAFF.

The CDR3 coding sequence is TGTGCCACTAGACAGGACACCTCTCGGTCCGAGCAGTACTTC. This sequence encodes CATRQDTSRSEQYF. The rearrangement uses TRBV6-5 and TRBJ2-7; maybe TRBD1 (6 bases). CDR3 length: 14 amino acids. The V end lost 10 bases, the J end lost 6 bases, and 22 bases lay between the germline ends. The germline gives CDR1 MNHEY, CDR2 SVGAGI.

This rearrangement joins TRBV18 to TRBJ1-3, with 7 positions matching TRBD1. Per the germline V gene, CDR1 is KGHSH and CDR2 is LQKENI. CDR3 length: 15 residues. With 1 base clipped from V and 3 bases from J, the junction kept 3 bases outside the gene matches. The CDR3 is CASSPQGAGGNTIYF. The CDR3 nucleotides read TGTGCCAGCTCACCACAGGGGGCAGGTGGAAACACCATATATTTT. Full variable domain (outside the CDR3, taken from reference TRBV18 and TRBJ1-3): NAGVMQNPRHLVRRRGQEARLRCSPMKGHSHVYWYRQLPEEGLKFMVYLQKENIIDESGMPKERFSAEFPKEGPSILRIQQVVRGDSAAYFCASSPQGAGGNTIYFGEGSWLTVV.

The genes are TRBV6-1 and TRBJ2-1; D might be TRBD2 (6 bases). This CDR3 spans 15 amino acids. Germline-derived CDR1 and CDR2 are MNHNS and SASEGT. V lost 1 base to trimming and J lost 2 bases, with 9 bases between them. The DNA for the CDR3 is TGTGCCAGCAGTGAAGTGGCGGGGCCCTACAATGAGCAGTTCTTC. This translates into CASSEVAGPYNEQFF.

The chain has TRBV7-8 and TRBJ2-7; TRBD1 matches 7 bases. Germline CDR1 is SGHVS and CDR2 is FQNEAQ. The length of the CDR3 is 14 residues. Trimming cost V 5 bases and J 5 bases; bases outside gene matches: 9. The CDR3 region is CASSPVDRVHEQYF. CDR3 coding DNA: TGTGCCAGCAGCCCAGTCGACAGGGTGCACGAGCAGTACTTC. Full variable domain (outside the CDR3, taken from reference TRBV7-8 and TRBJ2-7): GAGVSQSPRYKVAKRGQDVALRCDPISGHVSLFWYQQALGQGPEFLTYFQNEAQLDKSGLPSDRFFAERPEGSVSTLKIQRTQQEDSAVYLCASSPVDRVHEQYFGPGTRLTVT.

The V and J genes are TRBV15 and TRBJ1-3, with 7 bases that match TRBD1. Per germline, CDR1 LNHNV and CDR2 YYDKDF (reference sequence). J lost 0 bases, V lost 0 bases, and 8 bases had no gene match. The CDR3 length is 18 residues. DNA of the CDR3: TGTGCCACCAGCAGAGATAAAACAGGGGTACTCTCTGGAAACACCATATATTTT. This codes for CATSRDKTGVLSGNTIYF.